These 3 T cell receptor beta chains originate from one sample sequenced in a study of shared clonotypes between healthy human individuals. Measured with immunoSEQ multiplex PCR; TCRdb has only the in-frame clones, and not every one. In the table there are 2 million to 2.5 million clones, under 97% of which are singletons. The material sequenced was naive CD4+ T cells sorted from blood. Sample subset: CD45RA+ positively selected. The receptor set was obtained from a man younger than 30 in good health.

In DNA, the CDR3 is TGTGCCAGCAGCTTAGACTCCTTAGAGACCCAGTACTTC. This sequence encodes CASSLDSLETQYF. The V and J genes are TRBV7-8 and TRBJ2-5; D not certain. Germline V gene data show CDR1 as SGHVS and CDR2 as FQNEAQ. The CDR3 runs 13 residues. V was cut by 1 base and J by 4 bases, with 7 bases left in between. The variable domain in full, with the rest retrieved from reference TRBV7-8 and TRBJ2-5, is GAGVSQSPRYKVAKRGQDVALRCDPISGHVSLFWYQQALGQGPEFLTYFQNEAQLDKSGLPSDRFFAERPEGSVSTLKIQRTQQEDSAVYLCASSLDSLETQYFGPGTRLLVL.

The gene calls are TRBV5-8 and TRBJ1-2; tentative D call: TRBD1 (6 bases). Trimming pared 0 bases from V and 5 bases from J, leaving 17 bases between. CDR3 length: 16 amino acids. Germline lookup yields CDR1 SGHTS and CDR2 YDEGEE. The CDR3 protein is CASSLVGFQGKYGYTF. In nucleotides, the CDR3 is TGTGCCAGCAGCTTGGTGGGTTTCCAGGGGAAGTATGGCTACACCTTC.

This clone appeared once. The rearrangement joins TRBV2 to TRBJ2-7, with D possibly TRBD1 on 6 matching bases. The CDR3 sequence is 15 residues long. The germline V gene encodes CDR1 SNHLY and CDR2 FYNNEI. Trimming pared 5 bases from V and 2 bases from J, leaving 16 bases between. The CDR3 loop is CASSRQGIIAYEQYF. The CDR3, as DNA: TGTGCCAGCAGTCGGCAGGGGATAATTGCCTACGAGCAGTACTTC.